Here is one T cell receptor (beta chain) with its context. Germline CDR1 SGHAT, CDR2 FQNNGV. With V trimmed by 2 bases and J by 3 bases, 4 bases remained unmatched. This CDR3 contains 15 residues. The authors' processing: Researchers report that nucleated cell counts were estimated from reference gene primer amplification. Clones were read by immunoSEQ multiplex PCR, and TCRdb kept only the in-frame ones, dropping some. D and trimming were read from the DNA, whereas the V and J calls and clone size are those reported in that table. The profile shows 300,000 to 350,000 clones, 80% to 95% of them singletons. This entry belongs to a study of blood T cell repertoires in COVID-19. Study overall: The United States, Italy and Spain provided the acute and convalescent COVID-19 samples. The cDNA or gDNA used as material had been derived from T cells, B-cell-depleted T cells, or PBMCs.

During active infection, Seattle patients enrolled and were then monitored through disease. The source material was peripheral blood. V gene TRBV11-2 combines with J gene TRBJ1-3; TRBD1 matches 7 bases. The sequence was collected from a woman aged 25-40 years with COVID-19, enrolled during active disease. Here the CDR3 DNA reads TGTGCCAGCAGCTTAAAGGGGGCGGATGGAAACACCATATATTTT. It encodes CASSLKGADGNTIYF.